This entry is about one T cell receptor beta chain. CDR3 length: 13 residues. Between the trimmed V and J ends, which lost 9 bases and 5 bases, there was a span of 13 bases. Germline V gene lookup returns CDR1 SNHLY and CDR2 FYNNEI. The sample belongs to a study of blood T cell repertoires in COVID-19. Study-wide background: Nucleic acid was either cDNA or gDNA, and it came from T cells, B-cell-depleted T cells, or PBMCs.

The protocol was immunoSEQ multiplex PCR, while the TCRdb copy is restricted to in-frame clones and leaves out a portion. The sample gives about 200,000 clones, about 86% of which show up once; roughly 0.78% is in the top ten. The TCR comes from a woman in her seventies with acute or convalescent COVID-19. This chain joins TRBV2 and TRBJ2-2, with TRBD1 as a possible D gene (6 bases). The sequenced sample consisted of peripheral blood. The CDR3 nucleotides are TGTGCCAGTCGACTACAGGGAACCGGGGAGCTGTTTTTT. Translating gives CASRLQGTGELFF.